This is a list of T cell receptor beta chains from one sample in a study of shared clonotypes between healthy human individuals. Data came from immunoSEQ multiplex PCR; TCRdb stores just in-frame clones and leaves some out. The repertoire holds over 2 million clones, with 92% as singletons. The sequenced sample was naive CD4+ T cells from PBMCs. The receptor set was obtained from a man between 18 and 35 years old in good health. Some clones in this sample may be carry-over from other donors' samples. Both conserved end residues are part of each CDR3. Each record gives: clone size, D gene, J gene, V gene, CDR3 DNA, CDR3 protein. A D gene is named only where the DNA matches it firmly. A clone size is listed for some rows: how often the clone was seen (once, few, many), or a class if it is expanded.

abundance: .
d_gene: .
j_gene: TRBJ1-1
v_gene: TRBV4-1
CDR3nt: TGCGCCAGCAGCCCCCCCCGGGGAGGGTGGACTGAAGCTTTCTTT
CDR3aa: CASSPPRGGWTEAFF

abundance: .
d_gene: .
j_gene: TRBJ2-1
v_gene: TRBV5-1
CDR3nt: TGCGCCAGCAGCTCTCTCAGGGACAATGAGCAGTTCTTC
CDR3aa: CASSSLRDNEQFF

abundance: once
d_gene: TRBD2
j_gene: TRBJ2-1
v_gene: TRBV30
CDR3nt: TGTGCCTGGAGTGTGCGGGGGTGGGGTGAGCAGTTCTTC
CDR3aa: CAWSVRGWGEQFF

abundance: .
d_gene: .
j_gene: TRBJ2-2
v_gene: TRBV5-4
CDR3nt: TGTGCCAGCAGCGCTTCCGGGCCGAACACCGGGGAGCTGTTTTTT
CDR3aa: CASSASGPNTGELFF

abundance: .
d_gene: .
j_gene: TRBJ1-2
v_gene: TRBV9
CDR3nt: TGTGCCAGCAGCGAGGGGGACTATGGCTACACCTTC
CDR3aa: CASSEGDYGYTF

abundance: .
d_gene: .
j_gene: TRBJ1-4
v_gene: TRBV4-1
CDR3nt: TGCGCCAGCAGCCAAACGGCCCTAGGGGAAAAACTGTTTTTT
CDR3aa: CASSQTALGEKLFF

abundance: .
d_gene: .
j_gene: TRBJ1-5
v_gene: TRBV6-5
CDR3nt: TGTGCCAGCAGTTCCCAAGGATGGGATAGCAATCAGCCCCAGCATTTT
CDR3aa: CASSSQGWDSNQPQHF

abundance: .
d_gene: .
j_gene: TRBJ2-7
v_gene: TRBV28
CDR3nt: TGTGCCAGCAGGCCGGCGACAGGGAGGGGCTACGAGCAGTACTTC
CDR3aa: CASRPATGRGYEQYF

abundance: .
d_gene: .
j_gene: TRBJ1-5
v_gene: TRBV6-5
CDR3nt: TGTGCCAGCAGTTACTCGTGGCTTAGCAATCAGCCCCAGCATTTT
CDR3aa: CASSYSWLSNQPQHF

abundance: .
d_gene: .
j_gene: TRBJ1-2
v_gene: TRBV10-3
CDR3nt: TGTGCCATCCTTGACGTCCTAGGATATGGCTACACCTTC
CDR3aa: CAILDVLGYGYTF

abundance: .
d_gene: .
j_gene: TRBJ2-7
v_gene: TRBV29-1
CDR3nt: TGCAGCGCCAACCCGGTGGGGAGTTCCTACGAGCAGTACTTC
CDR3aa: CSANPVGSSYEQYF

abundance: .
d_gene: TRBD1
j_gene: TRBJ1-5
v_gene: TRBV27
CDR3nt: TGTGCCAGCAGTCTACAGGGGGCTAGGAGCAATCAGCCCCAGCATTTT
CDR3aa: CASSLQGARSNQPQHF

abundance: .
d_gene: TRBD1
j_gene: TRBJ2-7
v_gene: TRBV10-2
CDR3nt: TGCGCCAGCAGGACTTCAGGGGGCATCTACGAGCAGTACTTC
CDR3aa: CASRTSGGIYEQYF

abundance: .
d_gene: TRBD1
j_gene: TRBJ1-5
v_gene: TRBV19
CDR3nt: TGTGCCAGTAGTAGAGGAGGGGGCCAGCCCCAGCATTTT
CDR3aa: CASSRGGGQPQHF

abundance: .
d_gene: .
j_gene: TRBJ2-5
v_gene: TRBV5-1
CDR3nt: TGCGCCAGCAGCTTGGGCGGTCTAGAGACCCAGTACTTC
CDR3aa: CASSLGGLETQYF

abundance: .
d_gene: .
j_gene: TRBJ2-7
v_gene: TRBV7-2
CDR3nt: TGTGCCAGCAGCTTAGGTGGGACCCCGGGCCCCTACGAGCAGTACTTC
CDR3aa: CASSLGGTPGPYEQYF

abundance: .
d_gene: .
j_gene: TRBJ2-3
v_gene: TRBV7-9
CDR3nt: TGTGCCAGCAGCCAACTCCTTACAGGGATCAGCACAGATACGCAGTATTTT
CDR3aa: CASSQLLTGISTDTQYF

abundance: once
d_gene: TRBD1
j_gene: TRBJ1-1
v_gene: TRBV5-4
CDR3nt: TGTGCCAGCAGCTTGGTACAGGGGCAAGCTTTCTTT
CDR3aa: CASSLVQGQAFF

abundance: .
d_gene: TRBD2
j_gene: TRBJ2-2
v_gene: TRBV9
CDR3nt: TGTGCCAGCAGCGTAGGTCCGGGGAGGGACACCGGGGAGCTGTTTTTT
CDR3aa: CASSVGPGRDTGELFF

abundance: .
d_gene: .
j_gene: TRBJ2-2
v_gene: TRBV19
CDR3nt: TGTGCCAGTAGTATAGTCGGGGAGCTGTTTTTT
CDR3aa: CASSIVGELFF

abundance: .
d_gene: TRBD2
j_gene: TRBJ2-1
v_gene: TRBV7-3
CDR3nt: TGTGCCAGCAGCTTAACCCAGCGGGGGAATGAGCAGTTCTTC
CDR3aa: CASSLTQRGNEQFF

abundance: .
d_gene: .
j_gene: TRBJ1-1
v_gene: TRBV5-4
CDR3nt: TGTGCCAGCAGCTACCCAGGGAACACTGAAGCTTTCTTT
CDR3aa: CASSYPGNTEAFF

abundance: .
d_gene: TRBD2
j_gene: TRBJ2-7
v_gene: TRBV11-2
CDR3nt: TGTGCCAGCAGCTTAGTGGTGACTAGCGGGATTTCCTACGAGCAGTACTTC
CDR3aa: CASSLVVTSGISYEQYF

abundance: .
d_gene: .
j_gene: TRBJ1-2
v_gene: TRBV19
CDR3nt: TGTGCCAGTAGTTCCGACGGAAACTATGGCTACACCTTC
CDR3aa: CASSSDGNYGYTF

abundance: few
d_gene: .
j_gene: TRBJ1-1
v_gene: TRBV14
CDR3nt: TGTGCCAGCAGCCAAGACACGAACACTGAAGCTTTCTTT
CDR3aa: CASSQDTNTEAFF

abundance: .
d_gene: .
j_gene: TRBJ2-5
v_gene: TRBV10-3
CDR3nt: TGTGCCATCAGTGAGTCGAGGGGTCTCGAACTGGAGACCCAGTACTTC
CDR3aa: CAISESRGLELETQYF

abundance: .
d_gene: TRBD1
j_gene: TRBJ2-2
v_gene: TRBV4-1
CDR3nt: TGCGCCAGCAGAGAGGTCGGACAGGGAGTCGCCGGGGAGCTGTTTTTT
CDR3aa: CASREVGQGVAGELFF